What follows are 15 T cell receptor beta chains derived from one specimen sequenced in a study of shared clonotypes between healthy human individuals. The repertoire was sequenced with immunoSEQ multiplex PCR; TCRdb's copy has only in-frame clones and lacks some. The data contain under 750,000 clones, 55% to 75% of them singletons. Sequenced material: memory CD4+ T cells sorted from blood. As to subset: CD45RA-negative fraction. These receptor sequences come from a woman aged 30 to 39 in good health.

V usage is TRBV7-2 and J usage is TRBJ1-2; D is undetermined. The CDR3 runs to 12 residues. Trimming pared 5 bases from V and 8 bases from J, leaving 12 bases between. Germline V gene lookup returns CDR1 SGHTA and CDR2 FQGNSA. CDR3 loop: CASSPDGVGYTF. The DNA of the CDR3 is TGTGCCAGCAGCCCTGACGGGGTCGGCTACACCTTC.

The V call is TRBV7-9, the J call TRBJ1-2, with D perhaps matching TRBD1 (6 bases). Per the germline V gene, CDR1 is SEHNR and CDR2 is FQNEAQ (reference sequence). This CDR3 region has 15 residues. The ends were cut back, 4 bases at V and 5 bases at J, with 17 bases in the middle. DNA for the CDR3: TGTGCCAGCAGCTCCAGCGGGGGGCAACGATATGGCTACACCTTC. Residues: CASSSSGGQRYGYTF.

The V gene is TRBV23-1, the J gene TRBJ1-1; TRBD1 aligns across 8 bases. TRBV23-1 carries the ORF label, with uncertain function. The CDR3 spans 19 residues. V lost 0 bases and J lost 0; bases outside the gene matches: 12. The CDR3 sequence: CASSQSMLTEQGVNTEAFF. The CDR3 nucleotides are TGCGCCAGCAGTCAATCGATGTTGACGGAACAGGGGGTGAACACTGAAGCTTTCTTT.

The rearrangement joins TRBV6-1 to TRBJ2-5; 10 bases fit TRBD2. Looked up from germline, CDR1 is MNHNS and CDR2 is SASEGT. The CDR3 consists of 17 residues. The V gene end was trimmed by 0 bases and the J gene end by 5 bases; junction bases not matched to a gene: 9. CDR3 in amino acids: CASSEARLAGAFETQYF. The CDR3 nucleotides read TGTGCCAGCAGTGAAGCGCGGCTAGCGGGAGCTTTTGAGACCCAGTACTTC.

A remark on this clone: Other DNA sequences from this sample encode an identical CDR3 as well. This rearrangement joins TRBV4-1 to TRBJ2-1, with 7 bases identical to TRBD1. CDR3 length: 14 amino acids. Germline CDR1 is MGHRA and CDR2 is YSYEKL. V lost 1 base and J lost 5; bases outside the gene matches: 2. The CDR3 coding sequence is TGCGCCAGCAGCCAAGCCGGGACAGACAATGAGCAGTTCTTC. It specifies CASSQAGTDNEQFF.

This rearrangement joins TRBV9 to TRBJ1-2; D is undetermined. The CDR3 covers 15 residues. Germline loops: CDR1 SGDLS, CDR2 YYNGEE. V was pared by 3 bases and J by 0 bases, with 12 bases between. CDR3 coding DNA: TGTGCCAGCAGCGCAGGAGGAGGAACTAACTATGGCTACACCTTC. This gives the protein CASSAGGGTNYGYTF.

There are a few counts of this clone. The rearrangement links TRBV5-1 to TRBJ2-3; D could derive from TRBD1 or TRBD2 (5 bases each). Trimming left V 4 bases short and J 4 bases short, with 22 bases between. Per the germline V gene, CDR1 is SGHRS and CDR2 is YFSETQ. The CDR3 contains 17 residues. Here the CDR3 DNA reads TGCGCCAGCAGCCCCTATATCAGGGTCAATAGCGCAGATACGCAGTATTTT. Its translation is CASSPYIRVNSADTQYF.

This clone came up once. The chain recombines TRBV6-1 with TRBJ1-1; no clear D. There are 14 residues in the CDR3. Trimming shortened V by 0 bases and J by 0 bases, and 5 bases separated the two germline ends. CDR1 is MNHNS, CDR2 SASEGT, per germline. CDR3 sequence: CASSEALVNTEAFF. The CDR3 DNA reads as TGTGCCAGCAGTGAAGCCTTGGTGAACACTGAAGCTTTCTTT.

The gene calls are TRBV2 and TRBJ1-1, with D hard to call. Trimming removed 7 bases at V and 7 bases at J, with 16 bases between. CDR1 is SNHLY, CDR2 FYNNEI, per germline. The CDR3 totals 13 residues. The CDR3 DNA sequence: TGTGCCAGCAATTGGGAGGGTGGGAATGAAGCTTTCTTT. Translated: CASNWEGGNEAFF.

The J gene is TRBJ2-5, the V gene TRBV30; D is unclear. The closer fit of TRBJ2-7 to the DNA end suggests the J call may be wrong. Germline CDR1 is GTSNPN and CDR2 is SVGIG (reference sequence). This CDR3 is built from 14 residues. Written as DNA, the CDR3 is TGTGCCTACCAACCACTTAGAAGCTCCTACGAGCAGTACTTC. Amino acid sequence: CAYQPLRSSYEQYF.

The J gene is TRBJ2-3, the V gene TRBV4-2; tentatively, D is TRBD1 or TRBD2 (6 bases each). Germline values: CDR1 LGHNA, CDR2 YNFKEQ. CDR3 length: 17 amino acids. V was shortened by 4 bases and J by 0 bases, with 17 bases between the two germline ends. As DNA, the CDR3 is TGTGCCAGCAGCCCCTTCGTAGGGGGGACTAGCACAGATACGCAGTATTTT. It specifies CASSPFVGGTSTDTQYF.

The chain has TRBV7-9 and TRBJ2-3, with TRBD2 matching over 10 bases. V lost 5 bases and J lost 0; bases outside the gene matches: 5. CDR1 and CDR2 from the germline V gene are SEHNR and FQNEAQ (reference sequence). The CDR3 runs to 16 residues. The CDR3 DNA reads as TGTGCCAGCAGCCGGACTAGCGGCTTTAGCACAGATACGCAGTATTTT. Translation gives CASSRTSGFSTDTQYF.

The chain combines TRBV28 with TRBJ1-3, with D possibly being TRBD1 (5 bases). The V gene's germline CDR1 is MDHEN and CDR2 SYDVKM. This CDR3 comprises 14 residues. The germline V and J ends were trimmed by 3 bases and 3 bases, with 9 bases remaining between them. The CDR3 DNA sequence: TGTGCCAGCAGTTTCCGGGGGATTGGAAACACCATATATTTT. Protein sequence: CASSFRGIGNTIYF. Filled out from reference TRBV28 and TRBJ1-3, the complete variable domain reads DVKVTQSSRYLVKRTGEKVFLECVQDMDHENMFWYRQDPGLGLRLIYFSYDVKMKEKGDIPEGYSVSREKKERFSLILESASTNQTSMYLCASSFRGIGNTIYFGEGSWLTVV.

This chain's CDR3 is CASSLATRETQYF. The CDR3 region has the DNA TGTGCCAGTAGTTTGGCTACACGGGAGACCCAGTACTTC. The chain is built from TRBV19 and TRBJ2-5; D unresolved. V lost 5 bases to trimming and J lost 5 bases, with 12 bases between them. Germline assignment: CDR1 LNHDA and CDR2 SQIVND (reference sequence). This CDR3 is built from 13 residues.

The chain employs TRBV7-2 and TRBJ2-1, with 10 bases lining up with TRBD2. This CDR3 spans 13 amino acids. Trimming at V came to 4 bases and at J to 14 bases, leaving 8 bases not matched to a gene. CDR1 SGHTA and CDR2 FQGNSA come from the germline V gene. CDR3 coding DNA: TGTGCCAGCAGCTCTAAGTTAGCGGGAGGCAAGTTCTTC. This translates into CASSSKLAGGKFF. The complete variable domain, with remaining parts taken from reference TRBV7-2 and TRBJ2-1, reads GAGVSQSPSNKVTEKGKDVELRCDPISGHTALYWYRQSLGQGLEFLIYFQGNSAPDKSGLPSDRFSAERTGGSVSTLTIQRTQQEDSAVYLCASSSKLAGGKFFGPGTRLTVL.